The rows below give T cell receptor beta chains drawn from one sample of a study of T cells in Graves' hyperthyroidism and ophthalmopathy. Using its own MiXCR run on the multiplex PCR reads, TCRdb lists one record per CDR3 protein. The profile covers about 290,000 distinct CDR3 sequences, with around 13% appearing a single time and approximately 7.9% taken by the ten largest. Source material: blood. These receptors all stem from a woman aged 40 to 50 with Graves' hyperthyroidism. CDR3s include the opening cysteine and the closing phenylalanine or tryptophan. D genes are given only for firm matches. Clone size appears in some rows only: once, few, many, or a class for an expanded clone.

V: TRBV19
D: TRBD2
J: TRBJ2-5
size: few
DNA: TGTGCCAGTAGCCCGGGACTAGCGGGAGTACGAGAGACCCAGTACTTC
CDR3: CASSPGLAGVRETQYF

V: TRBV28
D: NA
J: TRBJ1-5
size: many
DNA: TGTGCCAGCAGTTTGTCGGCAGGGTTCCGGCCCCAGCATTTT
CDR3: CASSLSAGFRPQHF

V: TRBV2
D: NA
J: TRBJ2-4
size: many
DNA: TGTGCCAGCAGTGAATGGGGCCTAGCCAAAAACATTCAGTACTTC
CDR3: CASSEWGLAKNIQYF

V: TRBV18
D: NA
J: TRBJ1-1
size: many
DNA: TGTGCCAGCTCGGACGACAGGAACACTGAAGCTTTCTTT
CDR3: CASSDDRNTEAFF

V: TRBV12-3/TRBV12-4
D: TRBD2
J: TRBJ2-7
size: many
DNA: TGTGCCAGCAGCAGCGGGACTAGGATGGTGGAGCAGTACTTC
CDR3: CASSSGTRMVEQYF

V: TRBV7-8
D: NA
J: TRBJ2-2
size: many
DNA: TGTGCCAGCAGCTTAGCTCCGGGGAGAAACACCGGGGAGCTGTTTTTT
CDR3: CASSLAPGRNTGELFF

V: TRBV20-1
D: TRBD1
J: TRBJ1-2
size: few
DNA: TGCAGTGCCAGCCCGCCTTGGACAGGAAACGGAAGGGAAGGCTACACCTTC
CDR3: CSASPPWTGNGREGYTF

V: TRBV30
D: TRBD1
J: TRBJ2-5
size: few
DNA: TGTGCCTGGAGTGTCCCGGGACAGGGGGCTGGGTACTTC
CDR3: CAWSVPGQGAGYF

V: TRBV25-1
D: NA
J: TRBJ1-2
size: many
DNA: TGTGCCAGCAGTGAAGACAGCAGCTCCTATGGCTACACCTTC
CDR3: CASSEDSSSYGYTF

V: TRBV20-1
D: NA
J: TRBJ2-2
size: few
DNA: TGCAGTGCTAGTTATCCGAACACCGGGGAGCTGTTTTTT
CDR3: CSASYPNTGELFF

V: TRBV11-3
D: NA
J: TRBJ2-7
size: few
DNA: TGTGCCAGCAGCTTAGATATATTCGAGCAGTACTTC
CDR3: CASSLDIFEQYF

V: TRBV27
D: TRBD1
J: TRBJ2-5
size: few
DNA: TGTGCCAGCAAAGTCAGGGGGCAGCTATACACCCAGTACTTC
CDR3: CASKVRGQLYTQYF

V: TRBV15
D: NA
J: TRBJ2-7
size: NA
DNA: TGTGCCACCAGCTCCGGGGAACTCTACGAGCAGTACTTC
CDR3: CATSSGELYEQYF

V: TRBV12-3/TRBV12-4
D: NA
J: TRBJ2-3
size: many
DNA: TGTGCCAGCAGTGCACAGGGGGGGACGCAGTATTTT
CDR3: CASSAQGGTQYF

V: TRBV14
D: NA
J: TRBJ2-7
size: few
DNA: TGTGCCAGCAGCCACAGACTATCCTACGAGCAGTACTTC
CDR3: CASSHRLSYEQYF

V: TRBV28
D: NA
J: TRBJ2-7
size: many
DNA: TGTGCCAGCAGAGAAAGCTACGAGCAGTACTTC
CDR3: CASRESYEQYF

V: TRBV29-1
D: NA
J: TRBJ2-7
size: few
DNA: TGCAGCGCATCCCCGGGGGCTGGGGAGCAGTACTTC
CDR3: CSASPGAGEQYF

V: TRBV7-9
D: TRBD2
J: TRBJ2-7
size: NA
DNA: TGTGCCAGCAGCTGGGCACTAGCGGCTTCCTACGAGCAGTACTTC
CDR3: CASSWALAASYEQYF

V: TRBV18
D: TRBD1
J: TRBJ2-3
size: few
DNA: TGTGCCAGCTCACCAACGCAGGGGGCAATCACAGATACGCAGTATTTT
CDR3: CASSPTQGAITDTQYF

V: TRBV9
D: NA
J: TRBJ2-3
size: many
DNA: TGTGCCAGCAGCGTAGGACGTCCTAGCACAGATACGCAGTATTTT
CDR3: CASSVGRPSTDTQYF

V: TRBV20-1
D: TRBD2
J: TRBJ2-2
size: few
DNA: TGCAGTGCTAGAGCTAGCGGGATATACACCGGGGAGCTGTTTTTT
CDR3: CSARASGIYTGELFF

V: TRBV2
D: TRBD1
J: TRBJ2-7
size: few
DNA: TGTGCCATGACCTTACAGACAGGGCTCTCCTACGAGCAGTACTTC
CDR3: CAMTLQTGLSYEQYF

V: TRBV6-2/TRBV6-3
D: NA
J: TRBJ2-2
size: many
DNA: TGTGCCAGCCGAGACCCAGGGAACGGGGAGCTGTTTTTT
CDR3: CASRDPGNGELFF

V: TRBV5-4
D: NA
J: TRBJ1-2
size: few
DNA: TGTGCCAGCAGCTTGGAGACACCTCGCTCATATGGCTACACCTTC
CDR3: CASSLETPRSYGYTF

V: TRBV6-1
D: TRBD1
J: TRBJ1-2
size: many
DNA: TGTGCCAGCAACCTGGGACAGGGCCTTAGCGGGGGCTACACCTTC
CDR3: CASNLGQGLSGGYTF

V: TRBV4-2
D: TRBD1
J: TRBJ1-6
size: NA
DNA: TGTGCCAGCAGCCAAGAAGTCACAGGGGTCAATTCACCCCTCCACTTT
CDR3: CASSQEVTGVNSPLHF

V: TRBV20-1
D: NA
J: TRBJ2-3
size: many
DNA: TGCAGTGCTAGACCACTTCCAAGCACAGATACGCAGTATTTT
CDR3: CSARPLPSTDTQYF

V: TRBV3-1
D: TRBD2
J: TRBJ2-6
size: NA
DNA: TGTGCCAGCAGCCCGGGACTAGCGAAATCTGGGGCCAACGTCCTGACTTTC
CDR3: CASSPGLAKSGANVLTF

V: TRBV6-1
D: TRBD1
J: TRBJ2-3
size: many
DNA: TGTGCCAGCAGGCGGACAGGGGGCTACGGCACAGATACGCAGTATTTT
CDR3: CASRRTGGYGTDTQYF